This T cell receptor (beta chain) was sequenced during a study of shared clonotypes between healthy human individuals. Unsorted PBMC DNA was sequenced on ten immunoSEQ deep assay plates. Some clones are missing from TCRdb's copy, which holds only in-frame ones; the method was immunoSEQ multiplex PCR. There are about 470,000 clones in the sample; roughly 80% occur only once, and over 10% lies in the top ten. Germline loops: CDR1 SGHKS, CDR2 YYEKEE (reference sequence). The ends lost 4 bases at V and 4 bases at J; junction bases unmatched: 8. This CDR3 has 15 amino acids. This sequence joins TRBV5-5 and TRBJ1-3; 7 bases map to TRBD1. The receptor comes from a woman aged 40 to 55 in good health. Some clones in this sample may be carry-over from other donors' samples. Sequencing was done on a sample of PBMCs. This chain's CDR3 is CASSPRQGSGNTIYF. The CDR3 DNA sequence: TGTGCCAGCAGCCCAAGACAGGGATCAGGAAACACCATATATTTT. Full variable domain (rest looked up from reference TRBV5-5 and TRBJ1-3): DAGVTQSPTHLIKTRGQQVTLRCSPISGHKSVSWYQQVLGQGPQFIFQYYEKEERGRGNFPDRFSARQFPNYSSELNVNALLLGDSALYLCASSPRQGSGNTIYFGEGSWLTVV.